This T cell receptor (beta chain) was recovered during a study of glioma-infiltrating T cells after dendritic cell vaccination. The wider study: Between the early 2000s and the early 2010s, patients got autologous tumor lysate-pulsed dendritic cell vaccines.

Indicated time point: after dendritic cell vaccination, including at tumor progression/relapse. Patients had residual fresh-frozen tumor tissue and more than two years of survival data. Only in-frame clones appear in the TCRdb table, and some are missing; sequencing was by immunoSEQ multiplex PCR. The top ten hold 15% to 18% of the sample, which has tens of thousands of clones, roughly 80% seen once. CDR3 length: 14 residues. Germline assignment: CDR1 SGHVS and CDR2 FQNEAQ. Trimming cost V 2 bases and J 9 bases, with 11 bases left between them. The receptor was isolated from a human donor with glioblastoma. The chain couples TRBV7-8 to TRBJ1-6; D is possibly TRBD1 (6 bases). The source was blood, collected after dendritic cell vaccination. The CDR3 DNA follows: TGTGCCAGCAGCTTATTGGCAGGGGTTTCACCCCTCCACTTT. Translation: CASSLLAGVSPLHF.